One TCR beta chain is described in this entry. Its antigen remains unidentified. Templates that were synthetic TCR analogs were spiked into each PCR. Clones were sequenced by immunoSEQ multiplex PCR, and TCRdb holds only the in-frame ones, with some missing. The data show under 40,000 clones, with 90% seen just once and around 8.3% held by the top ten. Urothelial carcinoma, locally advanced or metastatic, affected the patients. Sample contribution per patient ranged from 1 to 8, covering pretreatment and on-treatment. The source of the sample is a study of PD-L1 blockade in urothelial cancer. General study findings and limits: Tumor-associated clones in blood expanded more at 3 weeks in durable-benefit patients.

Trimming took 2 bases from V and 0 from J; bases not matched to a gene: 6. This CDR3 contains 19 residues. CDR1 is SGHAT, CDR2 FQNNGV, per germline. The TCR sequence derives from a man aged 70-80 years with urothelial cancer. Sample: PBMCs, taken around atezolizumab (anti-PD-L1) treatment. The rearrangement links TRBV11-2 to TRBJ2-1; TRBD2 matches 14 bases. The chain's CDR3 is CASSLMGLAGDGSYNEQFF. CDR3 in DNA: TGTGCCAGCAGCTTAATGGGACTAGCGGGAGACGGCTCCTACAATGAGCAGTTCTTC.